What follows are 30 T cell receptor beta chains derived from one specimen sequenced in a study of breast tumors, draining lymph nodes, adjacent tissues (dated by TCRdb to about 2016). The lymph node samples were taken from the axillary draining lymph nodes of breast cancer patients. The library was made by multiplex PCR. Instrument used: Illumina HiSeq 2000. Using fastp trimming at Q25 and MiXCR clonotype assembly, TCRdb reanalyzed the public sequencing data and kept in-frame beta chains. Every CDR3 protein is listed once, alongside the most common genes and DNA of its rows. The sample includes approximately 280,000 distinct CDR3 sequences, with roughly 30% observed a single time. The top ten clonotypes cover approximately 1% of the sample. The sample comprised axillary lymph node tissue. All receptors derive from a female donor with breast cancer. Some clones in this sample may be carry-over from other donors' samples.

V is TRBV5-1 and J is TRBJ1-1; TRBD1 agrees at 7 bases. This CDR3 comprises 13 residues. V lost 3 bases, J lost 5 bases, and 4 bases stayed unmatched. Per germline, CDR1 SGHRS and CDR2 YFSETQ. CDR3 sequence: CASSSQGRTEAFF. The CDR3, as DNA: TGCGCCAGCAGCTCACAGGGGAGGACTGAAGCTTTCTTT.

There are many counts of this clonotype. Here the CDR3 reads CSASNIAGGLDTQYF. The CDR3 nucleotides read TGCAGTGCTAGCAACATAGCGGGAGGTTTAGATACGCAGTATTTT. The genes are TRBV20-1 and TRBJ2-3; 10 nucleotides agree with TRBD2. CDR1 DFQATT and CDR2 SNEGSKA come from the germline V gene (reference sequence). This CDR3 spans 15 amino acids. J lost 5 bases, V lost 3 bases, and 8 bases had no gene match.

This clonotype has at least ten counts. The chain carries TRBV7-9 and TRBJ2-5; the D gene is possibly TRBD2 (10 bases). Per the germline V gene, CDR1 is SEHNR and CDR2 is FQNEAQ (reference sequence). The V and J ends lost 3 bases and 2 bases respectively, with 28 bases between them. The CDR3 sequence is 20 residues long. The CDR3 nucleotides are TGTGCCAGCAGCTTGGCCGGGACAGGGCCTGAGCGGGAGGGACAAGAGACCCAGTACTTC. This encodes CASSLAGTGPEREGQETQYF.

This clonotype appeared many times. V gene TRBV20-1 combines with J gene TRBJ1-6, with 9 positions matching TRBD1. CDR1 and CDR2 from the germline V gene are DFQATT and SNEGSKA (reference sequence). CDR3 size: 15 residues. After removal of 3 bases from V and 8 bases from J, the junction contained 8 bases not matched to a gene. The chain's CDR3 is CSASILGDRDSPLHF. Written as DNA, the CDR3 is TGCAGTGCTAGCATCCTTGGGGACAGGGATTCACCCCTCCACTTT.

This clonotype was observed many times. The chain carries TRBV7-8 and TRBJ1-3, with TRBD1 as a possible D gene (6 bases). The V end was cut by 1 base, the J end by 4 bases, with 11 bases between. The CDR3 sequence is 15 residues long. Germline V lookup: CDR1 SGHVS, CDR2 FQNEAQ. The CDR3 here is CASSLVADSGNTIYF. The CDR3 DNA reads as TGTGCCAGCAGCTTAGTTGCGGACAGCGGAAACACCATATATTTT.

Details on this clonotype: This may come from a read error, since a much larger clone is one base off. This CDR3 fails to terminate in the conserved phenylalanine or tryptophan, so it likely reflects a read error. This chain links TRBV6-6 with TRBJ2-7; D unclear. The CDR3 extends over 12 amino acids. In germline, CDR1 is MNHNY, CDR2 SVGAGI (reference sequence). Between the trimmed V and J ends, which lost 6 bases and 2 bases, there was a span of 8 bases. The CDR3 protein is CASRTSAYEQYY. In nucleotides, the CDR3 is TGTGCCAGCAGAACGTCGGCCTACGAGCAGTACTAC.

This clonotype was seen many times. This rearrangement joins TRBV11-3 to TRBJ2-7; 7 bases align to TRBD2. Germline lookup yields CDR1 SGHNT and CDR2 YENEEA. The CDR3 extends over 14 amino acids. With V trimmed by 4 bases and J by 3 bases, 6 bases remained unmatched. The CDR3 loop reads CASSSGLGIYEQYF. The CDR3 DNA follows: TGTGCCAGCAGCTCTGGACTAGGGATCTACGAGCAGTACTTC.

This clonotype was counted ten times or more. V usage is TRBV11-3 and J usage is TRBJ2-1, with D perhaps assigned TRBD1 or TRBD2 (6 bases each). Trimming removed 11 bases at V and 5 bases at J, with 13 bases between. CDR3 length equals 12 residues. Germline assignment: CDR1 SGHNT and CDR2 YENEEA. CDR3: CAGGTNNNEQFF. CDR3 in DNA: TGTGCCGGAGGGACAAATAACAATGAGCAGTTCTTC.

The gene calls are TRBV20-1 and TRBJ1-5; D unresolved. CDR3 size: 11 residues. V shed 8 bases and J shed 9 bases, with 14 bases lying between them. Germline CDR1 reads DFQATT; CDR2 reads SNEGSKA (reference sequence). The CDR3 DNA is TGCAGTCCTCGTAGGTCCGGGCCCCAGCATTTT. Its translation: CSPRRSGPQHF.

The chain recombines TRBV10-3 with TRBJ2-5; TRBD1 or TRBD2 may be the D gene (8 bases each). The CDR3 totals 12 residues. Per the germline V gene, CDR1 is ENHRY and CDR2 is SYGVKD. This CDR3 reads CASGTGQETQYF. The CDR3 bases are TGTGCTAGCGGGACAGGTCAAGAGACCCAGTACTTC.

The count of this clonotype is one. The CDR3 DNA reads as TGTGCCAGCAGCCCAAAGTGGACAATAAAAAACATTCAGTACTTC. Translation gives CASSPKWTIKNIQYF. The chain is built from TRBV5-5 and TRBJ2-4; maybe TRBD1 (5 bases). From germline, CDR1 is SGHKS and CDR2 YYEKEE (reference sequence). V dropped 4 bases and J dropped 4 bases, with 15 bases sitting between them. The CDR3 extends over 15 amino acids. Full variable domain (missing parts from reference TRBV5-5 and TRBJ2-4): DAGVTQSPTHLIKTRGQQVTLRCSPISGHKSVSWYQQVLGQGPQFIFQYYEKEERGRGNFPDRFSARQFPNYSSELNVNALLLGDSALYLCASSPKWTIKNIQYFGAGTRLSVL.

About this clonotype itself: A much larger clone lies one base from this, so it may be a read error. V is TRBV5-1 and J is TRBJ2-6, with D uncertain. The germline V and J ends were trimmed by 3 bases and 0 bases, with 19 bases remaining between them. CDR3 size: 19 residues. CDR1 and CDR2 (germline): SGHRS, YFSETQ. CDR3 amino acids: CASSSPGGRHDSGANVLTF. The DNA for the CDR3 is TGCGCCAGCAGCTCCCCCGGTGGTAGACACGACTCTGGGGCCAACGTCCTGACTTTC.

The chain joins TRBV11-3 to TRBJ2-4; D assignment may be TRBD1 or TRBD2 (5 bases each). The CDR3 length is 15 residues. From germline, CDR1 is SGHNT and CDR2 YENEEA. With 5 bases removed from V and 2 bases from J, the gap between germline ends came to 13 bases. This CDR3 reads CASSKVWDPKNIQYF. DNA of the CDR3: TGTGCCAGCAGCAAGGTGTGGGACCCCAAAAACATTCAGTACTTC.

The chain joins TRBV7-2 to TRBJ2-7, with 8 bases fitting TRBD1. This CDR3 has 12 amino acids. The V segment lost 7 bases and the J segment 6 bases; nucleotides outside the gene matches: 5. CDR1 is SGHTA, CDR2 FQGNSA, per germline. The CDR3 loop reads CASTQGAGEQYF. DNA for the CDR3: TGTGCCAGCACCCAGGGGGCAGGCGAGCAGTACTTC.

This clonotype was detected ten times or more. The genes are TRBV10-1 and TRBJ2-7; D ambiguous. The CDR3 loop spans 13 amino acids. Germline V gene data show CDR1 as WNHNN and CDR2 as SYGVQD (reference sequence). V was pared by 5 bases and J by 5 bases, with 13 bases between. The CDR3 spells CASSISGMHEQYF. For the CDR3, the DNA is TGCGCCAGCAGTATTTCAGGCATGCACGAGCAGTACTTC.

This clonotype was counted ten times or more. V usage is TRBV20-1 and J usage is TRBJ2-1; 9 bases are a match to TRBD2. With V trimmed by 6 bases and J by 7 bases, 10 bases remained unmatched. The CDR3 loop spans 14 amino acids. CDR1 is DFQATT, CDR2 SNEGSKA, per germline (reference sequence). In nucleotides, the CDR3 is TGCAGTGCCGACAGCGGGAGGATTGGTAATGAGCAGTTCTTC. It codes for CSADSGRIGNEQFF.

This clonotype was found many times. V is TRBV3-1 and J is TRBJ2-5; TRBD2 matches at 16 bases. V gave up 3 bases and J gave up 5 bases; unmatched junction bases: 3. Germline values: CDR1 LGHDT, CDR2 YNNKEL (reference sequence). The CDR3 loop spans 16 amino acids. The CDR3 sequence: CASSQRGLAGGETQYF. Here the CDR3 DNA reads TGTGCCAGCAGCCAGAGGGGACTAGCGGGAGGGGAGACCCAGTACTTC.

This clonotype was counted at least ten times. V usage is TRBV4-3 and J usage is TRBJ2-7; 12 positions agree with TRBD2. V gave up 5 bases and J gave up 3 bases; unmatched junction bases: 11. This CDR3 has 17 residues. Germline CDR1 LGHNA, CDR2 YSLEER. The CDR3 DNA follows: TGCGCCAGCAGCGCAAGACTAGCGGGAGCGCCTAGCTACGAGCAGTACTTC. Its translation is CASSARLAGAPSYEQYF.

In its sample, this clonotype was seen many times. The rearrangement uses TRBV7-3 and TRBJ2-1, with 10 nucleotides matching TRBD2. With V trimmed by 5 bases and J by 6 bases, 7 bases remained unmatched. Germline values: CDR1 SGHTA, CDR2 FQGTGA. The CDR3 is made up of 15 amino acids. The CDR3 loop is CASSLGSGRANEQFF. The CDR3 DNA is TGTGCCAGCAGCCTCGGCAGCGGGAGGGCCAATGAGCAGTTCTTC.

This clonotype was counted many times. The chain links TRBV6-1 to TRBJ2-5, with 9 bases aligning to TRBD1. The CDR3 runs to 14 residues. With 9 bases clipped from V and 4 bases from J, the junction kept 9 bases outside the gene matches. CDR1 and CDR2 from the germline V gene are MNHNS and SASEGT. The CDR3 loop reads CASIWDRDVETQYF. The CDR3 nucleotides are TGTGCCAGTATTTGGGACAGGGATGTAGAGACCCAGTACTTC.

Here the CDR3 reads CASSEPQGPGNSPLHF. The CDR3 region has the DNA TGTGCCAGCAGCGAGCCCCAGGGGCCCGGTAATTCACCCCTCCACTTT. The chain uses TRBV12-3 or TRBV12-4 and TRBJ1-6; weak D call: TRBD1 (6 bases). The CDR3 has 16 amino acids. V lost 6 bases and J lost 6, with 18 bases in between.

A few counts support this clonotype. Just one base apart from a much larger clone, this may be a read error. The genes are TRBV9 and TRBJ2-1; D not certain. Germline V gene sequence: CDR1 SGDLS, CDR2 YYNGEE. This CDR3 comprises 15 residues. V was trimmed by 0 bases and J by 4 bases, leaving 11 bases between them. The CDR3 reads CASSVVANGYNEQFF. CDR3 bases: TGTGCCAGCAGCGTAGTTGCTAACGGGTACAATGAGCAGTTCTTC.

This sequence joins TRBV29-1 and TRBJ1-5; 10 positions match TRBD1. The germline V gene has CDR1 SQVTM and CDR2 ANQGSEA. CDR3 size: 13 residues. V shed 6 bases and J 5 bases; nucleotides not matched to a gene: 4. CDR3 amino acids: CSVGQGVDQPQHF. CDR3 DNA sequence: TGCAGCGTCGGACAGGGGGTCGATCAGCCCCAGCATTTT.

In its sample, this clonotype was seen many times. The rearrangement uses TRBV11-3 and TRBJ2-3; no clear D gene. CDR3 length: 14 residues. Between the trimmed V and J ends, which lost 5 bases and 4 bases, there was a span of 13 bases. The germline CDR1 and CDR2 sequences are SGHNT and YENEEA. CDR3 bases: TGTGCCAGCAGCCGCGGAGTGTCCCCAGATACGCAGTATTTT. Its protein product is CASSRGVSPDTQYF.

This clonotype has at least ten counts. The chain uses TRBV9 and TRBJ2-1, with D perhaps given as TRBD1 or TRBD2 (5 bases each). This CDR3 spans 16 amino acids. Trimming removed 4 bases at V and 2 bases at J, with 16 bases between. Per the germline V gene, CDR1 is SGDLS and CDR2 is YYNGEE. The CDR3 DNA reads as TGTGCCAGCAGCCTACAGGCCGGGACCACCTACAATGAGCAGTTCTTC. Translating gives CASSLQAGTTYNEQFF.

CDR3: CASSHGEDRVGYEQYF. The DNA for the CDR3 is TGTGCCAGCAGTCATGGGGAAGACAGGGTGGGTTACGAGCAGTACTTC. This sequence joins TRBV6-4 and TRBJ2-7; 7 bases are shared with TRBD1. Germline V lookup: CDR1 MRHNA, CDR2 SNTAGT. The CDR3 has 16 residues. With V trimmed by 5 bases and J by 4 bases, 14 bases remained unmatched.

The gene calls are TRBV6-4 and TRBJ1-1; D call uncertain. V was cut by 2 bases and J by 3 bases, with 7 bases left in between. Germline V gene lookup returns CDR1 MRHNA and CDR2 SNTAGT. This CDR3 is 13 amino acids long. Here the CDR3 DNA reads TGTGCCAGCAGTGACGGATGGTACACTGAAGCTTTCTTT. This sequence encodes CASSDGWYTEAFF.

As regards this clonotype: A much larger clone is a single base away; this may be a read error. The chain uses TRBV19 and TRBJ2-1, with TRBD2 as a possible D gene (7 bases). The CDR3 is made up of 16 amino acids. Germline V gene data show CDR1 as LNHDA and CDR2 as SQIVND (reference sequence). CDR3 sequence: CASSPRGGANYNERFF. For the CDR3, the DNA is TGTGCCAGTAGTCCCCGAGGGGGGGCTAACTACAATGAGCGGTTCTTC.

This clonotype showed up many times. The chain combines TRBV12-3 or TRBV12-4 with TRBJ2-1; a weak D match, TRBD2 (5 bases). The CDR3 consists of 13 residues. Trimming removed 4 bases from V and 9 bases from J, with 13 bases in between. The CDR3: CASSSYEGSEQFF. CDR3 coding DNA: TGTGCCAGCAGTTCCTACGAGGGCAGTGAGCAGTTCTTC.

This clonotype was seen ten or more times. The chain recombines TRBV15 with TRBJ2-4; 8 bases line up with TRBD1. The germline CDR1 and CDR2 sequences are LNHNV and YYDKDF (reference sequence). V lost 0 bases, J lost 15 bases, and 13 bases stayed unmatched. CDR3 size: 15 residues. This CDR3 reads CATSRDAGGDRGRYF. Here the CDR3 DNA reads TGTGCCACCAGCAGAGATGCAGGGGGCGACAGGGGTCGGTACTTC.